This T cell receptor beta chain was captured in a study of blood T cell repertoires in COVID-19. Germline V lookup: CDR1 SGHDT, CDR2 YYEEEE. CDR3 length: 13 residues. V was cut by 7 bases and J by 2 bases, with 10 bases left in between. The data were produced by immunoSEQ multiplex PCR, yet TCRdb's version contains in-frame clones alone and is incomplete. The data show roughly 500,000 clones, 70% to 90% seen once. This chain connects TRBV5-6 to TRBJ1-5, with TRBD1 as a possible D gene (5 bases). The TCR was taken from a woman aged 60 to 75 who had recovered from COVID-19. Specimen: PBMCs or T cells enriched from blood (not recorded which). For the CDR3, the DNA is TGTGCCAGCTCCAGGGTTGGCAATCAGCCCCAGCATTTT. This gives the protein CASSRVGNQPQHF. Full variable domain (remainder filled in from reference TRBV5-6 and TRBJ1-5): DAGVTQSPTHLIKTRGQQVTLRCSPKSGHDTVSWYQQALGQGPQFIFQYYEEEERQRGNFPDRFSGHQFPNYSSELNVNALLLGDSALYLCASSRVGNQPQHFGDGTRLSIL.